These T cell receptor beta chains were read from a single sample in a study of CD8+ T cells in alopecia areata. Method: immunoSEQ multiplex PCR; TCRdb's copy keeps in-frame clones and lacks some. The data show roughly 100,000 clones, with approximately 58% seen just once and more than 8% held by the top ten. Sequencing used CD4+ T cells sorted from blood. The receptors originated from a human donor in good health. The CDR3 runs from the conserved cysteine through the conserved F or W. A D gene is named only where the DNA matches it firmly. Clone size is given for some rows only: seen once, a few or many times, or a class if the clone is expanded.

>TRBV6-6|-|TRBJ2-5|-|15
TGTGCCAGCAGCCCCCGAGGGGTACCACAAGAGACCCAGTACTTC
CASSPRGVPQETQYF
>TRBV2|few|TRBJ2-2|-|15
TGTGCCAGCAGGAGGACAGACGCGAACACCGGGGAGCTGTTTTTT
CASRRTDANTGELFF
>TRBV30|-|TRBJ2-3|TRBD2|17
TGTGCCTGGAGTGATGTTGGCGGGGGGCTCAGCACAGATACGCAGTATTTT
CAWSDVGGGLSTDTQYF
>TRBV29-1|-|TRBJ1-1|-|12
TGCAGCGTTGCGGGGAAGAACACTGAAGCTTTCTTT
CSVAGKNTEAFF
>TRBV19|few|TRBJ1-1|TRBD1|14
TGTGCCAGCCTGAAGACAGGGGGCGAGGACCAAGCTTTCTTT
CASLKTGGEDQAFF
>TRBV7-2|-|TRBJ2-7|-|13
TGTGCCAGCAGCTTAGCGCACAGCTACGAGCAGTACTTC
CASSLAHSYEQYF
>TRBV19|-|TRBJ2-2|TRBD1|15
TGTGCCAGTAACAGGGGACAGGGGGCGGCCGGGGAGCTGTTTTTT
CASNRGQGAAGELFF
>TRBV7-2|-|TRBJ2-3|-|12
TGTGCCAGCAGCCCCCGGGCAGATACGCAGTATTTT
CASSPRADTQYF
>TRBV2|-|TRBJ1-5|-|13
TGTGCCAGCAGTGACGATGGGTTTGGGCCCCAGCATTTT
CASSDDGFGPQHF
>TRBV30|-|TRBJ2-3|TRBD2|13
TGTGCCTGGAGCGGGGGGAGCGCAGATACGCAGTATTTT
CAWSGGSADTQYF
>TRBV19|-|TRBJ2-2|TRBD2|19
TGTGCCAGTAGCCGCGCCGGGACTAGCGGGGGCTCGAACACCGGGGAGCTGTTTTTT
CASSRAGTSGGSNTGELFF
>TRBV4-1|few|TRBJ1-5|-|15
TGCGCCAGCAGCCAACCGGGGCTTAATTATCAGCCCCAGCATTTT
CASSQPGLNYQPQHF
>TRBV11-2|-|TRBJ2-5|TRBD2|17
TGTGCCAGCAGCTTAGGGCAAGCGGGGGCCCTCCAAGGGACCCAGTACTTC
CASSLGQAGALQGTQYF
>TRBV28|many|TRBJ2-7|-|14
TGTGCCAGCAGTTTAGGGGGGCCCCGCTACGAGCAGTACTTC
CASSLGGPRYEQYF
>TRBV30|-|TRBJ1-1|-|15
TGTGCCTGGATTTGGGCAGGTAAAATGAACACTGAAGCTTTCTTT
CAWIWAGKMNTEAFF
>TRBV29-1|-|TRBJ1-2|TRBD1|17
TGCAGCGTTTTAGCCGACCTAGGGGACAGGGGGCATTATGGCTACACCTTC
CSVLADLGDRGHYGYTF
>TRBV7-6|-|TRBJ1-3|-|14
TGTGCCAGCAGCACAGGGAACTCTGGAAACACCATATATTTT
CASSTGNSGNTIYF
>TRBV6-6|few|TRBJ2-3|-|16
TGTGCCAGCAGACCCGCACGGGACCCACGGCCAGATACGCAGTATTTT
CASRPARDPRPDTQYF
>TRBV18|-|TRBJ1-4|-|15
TGTGCCAGCTCACCCCCGTCGGTTGGGAATGAAAAACTGTTTTTT
CASSPPSVGNEKLFF
>TRBV7-9|-|TRBJ2-7|TRBD2|14
TGTGCCAGCAGCCAAGGACTAGCGGTCTCCGAGCAGTACTTC
CASSQGLAVSEQYF
>TRBV29-1|-|TRBJ1-2|-|12
TGCAGCGTTGAAGAGGGGTCGAATGGCTACACCTTC
CSVEEGSNGYTF
>TRBV29-1|-|TRBJ2-2|TRBD1|14
TGCAGCGTTGAGAGACAGGGACAGACCGGGGAGCTGTTTTTT
CSVERQGQTGELFF
>TRBV5-1|-|TRBJ1-2|-|13
TGCGCCAGCAGCGAAACTGGGAACTATGGCTACACCTTC
CASSETGNYGYTF
>TRBV30|once|TRBJ2-7|-|17
TGTGCCTGGAGTGTATCCGCCTTGTCGGGGCCGTACTACGAGCAGTACTTC
CAWSVSALSGPYYEQYF
>TRBV13|once|TRBJ2-3|TRBD2|17
TGTGCCAGCAGCTTCGGTAGCGGGGGGGCCGGGGAAGATACGCAGTATTTT
CASSFGSGGAGEDTQYF
>TRBV30|-|TRBJ2-2|-|15
TGTGCCTGGAGAGGAGGGGCTGTGAGCACCGGGGAGCTGTTTTTT
CAWRGGAVSTGELFF
>TRBV12-5|-|TRBJ1-6|-|13
TGTGCTAGTGGTTTGGTAAAGGGAGCACCCCTCCACTTT
CASGLVKGAPLHF
>TRBV28|-|TRBJ1-5|-|15
TGTGCCAGCAACCCGCACGGGGCCTTCAATCAGCCCCAGCATTTT
CASNPHGAFNQPQHF
>TRBV29-1|many|TRBJ2-5|-|13
TGCAGCGTGATACGGGGGCTCCAAGAGACCCAGTACTTC
CSVIRGLQETQYF
>TRBV7-9|-|TRBJ2-1|-|19
TGTGCCAGCAGCTTAGTCGAGCGGTCCGAAGATCGATCCTACAATGAGCAGTTCTTC
CASSLVERSEDRSYNEQFF
>TRBV29-1|few|TRBJ2-7|-|10
TGCAGCGTGGCAGGGGTCGAGCAGTACTTC
CSVAGVEQYF
>TRBV29-1|few|TRBJ1-3|TRBD1|13
TGCAGCGCGGGACAGACGGGTGGAAACACCATATATTTT
CSAGQTGGNTIYF
>TRBV11-2|-|TRBJ1-6|-|16
TGTGCCAGCAGCTCACACAGGGAAGGGGGTAATTCACCCCTCCACTTT
CASSSHREGGNSPLHF
>TRBV25-1|-|TRBJ1-1|-|14
TGTGCCAGCAGTGGGGGCCCGGGGAACACTGAAGCTTTCTTT
CASSGGPGNTEAFF
>TRBV5-1|-|TRBJ2-5|-|15
TGCGCCAGCAGCTCGAGCCGGGCTGCTCCTGAGACCCAGTACTTC
CASSSSRAAPETQYF
>TRBV28|-|TRBJ2-3|TRBD2|18
TGTGCCAGCAGTTCGGATCCCCTCGGGGGGAGTAGCACAGATACGCAGTATTTT
CASSSDPLGGSSTDTQYF
>TRBV30|-|TRBJ1-2|TRBD1|12
TGTGCCTGGAGTGTACAGGGGTATGGCTACACCTTC
CAWSVQGYGYTF